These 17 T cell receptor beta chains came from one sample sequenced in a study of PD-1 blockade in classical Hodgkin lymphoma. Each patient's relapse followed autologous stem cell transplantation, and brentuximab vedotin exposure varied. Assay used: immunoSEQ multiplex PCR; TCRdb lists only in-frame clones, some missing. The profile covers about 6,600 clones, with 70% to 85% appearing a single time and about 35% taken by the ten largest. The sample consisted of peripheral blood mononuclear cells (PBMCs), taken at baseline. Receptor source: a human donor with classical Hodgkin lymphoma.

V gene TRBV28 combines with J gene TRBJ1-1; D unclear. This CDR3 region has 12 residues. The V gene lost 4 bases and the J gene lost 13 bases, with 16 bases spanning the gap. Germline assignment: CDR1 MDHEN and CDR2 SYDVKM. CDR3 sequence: CASSSQGARGFF. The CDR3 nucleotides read TGTGCCAGCAGTTCCCAAGGTGCGCGGGGTTTCTTT.

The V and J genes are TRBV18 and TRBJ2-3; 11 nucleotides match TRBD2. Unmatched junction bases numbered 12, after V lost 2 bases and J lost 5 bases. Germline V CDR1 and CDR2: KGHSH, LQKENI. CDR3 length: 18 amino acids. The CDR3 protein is CASSPLISLAGALDTQYF. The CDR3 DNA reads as TGTGCCAGCTCACCATTGATTTCACTAGCGGGGGCCTTAGATACGCAGTATTTT.

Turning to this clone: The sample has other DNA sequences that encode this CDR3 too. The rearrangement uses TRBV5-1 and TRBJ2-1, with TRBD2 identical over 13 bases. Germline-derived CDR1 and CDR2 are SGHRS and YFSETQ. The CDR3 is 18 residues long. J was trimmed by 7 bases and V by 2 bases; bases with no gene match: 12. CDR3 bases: TGCGCCAGCAGCTTCCTCACGGCCGGGACTAGCGGGAATAATGAGCAGTTCTTC. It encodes CASSFLTAGTSGNNEQFF.

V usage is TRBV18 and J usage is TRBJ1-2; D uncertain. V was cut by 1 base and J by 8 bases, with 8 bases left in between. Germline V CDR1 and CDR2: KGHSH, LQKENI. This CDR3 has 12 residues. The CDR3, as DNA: TGTGCCAGCTCACCACGAGGGCAAGGCTACACCTTC. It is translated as CASSPRGQGYTF.

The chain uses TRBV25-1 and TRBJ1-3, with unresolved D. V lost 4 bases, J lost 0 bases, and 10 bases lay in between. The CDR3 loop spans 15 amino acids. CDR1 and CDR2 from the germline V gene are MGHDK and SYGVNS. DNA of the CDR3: TGTGCCAGCAGTGCCCCCAGAGGCTCTGGAAACACCATATATTTT. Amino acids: CASSAPRGSGNTIYF.

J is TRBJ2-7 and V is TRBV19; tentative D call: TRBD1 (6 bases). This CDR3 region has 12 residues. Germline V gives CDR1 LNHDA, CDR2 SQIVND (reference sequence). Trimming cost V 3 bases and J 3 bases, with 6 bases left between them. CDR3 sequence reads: CASSMTGYEQYF. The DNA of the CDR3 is TGTGCCAGTAGTATGACAGGCTACGAGCAGTACTTC.

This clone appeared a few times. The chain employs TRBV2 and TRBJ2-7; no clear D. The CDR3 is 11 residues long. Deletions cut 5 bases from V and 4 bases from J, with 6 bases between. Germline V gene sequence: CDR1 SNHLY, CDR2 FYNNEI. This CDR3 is CASSYSYEQYF. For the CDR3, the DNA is TGTGCCAGCAGTTATAGTTACGAGCAGTACTTC.

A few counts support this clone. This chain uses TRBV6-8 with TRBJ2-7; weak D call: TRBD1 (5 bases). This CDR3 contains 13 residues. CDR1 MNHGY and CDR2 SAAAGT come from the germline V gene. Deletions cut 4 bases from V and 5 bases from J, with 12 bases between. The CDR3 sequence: CASSSGTRDEQYF. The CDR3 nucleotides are TGTGCCAGCAGTTCGGGCACCAGGGACGAGCAGTACTTC.

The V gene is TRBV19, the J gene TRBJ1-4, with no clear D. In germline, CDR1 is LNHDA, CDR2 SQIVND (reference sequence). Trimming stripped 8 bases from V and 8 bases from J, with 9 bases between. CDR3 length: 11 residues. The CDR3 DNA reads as TGTGCCAGTTGGGGTGGAGAAAAACTGTTTTTT. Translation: CASWGGEKLFF.

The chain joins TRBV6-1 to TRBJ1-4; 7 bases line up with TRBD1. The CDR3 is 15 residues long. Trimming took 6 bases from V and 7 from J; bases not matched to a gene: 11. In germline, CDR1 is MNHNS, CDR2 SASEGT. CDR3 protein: CASSKETGRGEKLFF. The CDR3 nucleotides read TGTGCCAGCAGCAAAGAGACAGGGAGAGGTGAAAAACTGTTTTTT.

This CDR3 reads CSVVSRAYEQYF. DNA of the CDR3: TGCAGCGTTGTGTCTCGAGCCTACGAGCAGTACTTC. This chain connects TRBV29-1 to TRBJ2-7; D is uncertain. V was shortened by 4 bases and J by 2 bases, with 9 bases between the two germline ends. This CDR3 spans 12 amino acids. Germline V gene data show CDR1 as SQVTM and CDR2 as ANQGSEA.

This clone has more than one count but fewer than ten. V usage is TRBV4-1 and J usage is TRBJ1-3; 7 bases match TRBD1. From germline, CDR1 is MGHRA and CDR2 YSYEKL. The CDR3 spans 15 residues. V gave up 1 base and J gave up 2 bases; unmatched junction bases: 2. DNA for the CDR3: TGCGCCAGCAGCCAAGGACAGGGAACTGGAAACACCATATATTTT. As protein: CASSQGQGTGNTIYF.

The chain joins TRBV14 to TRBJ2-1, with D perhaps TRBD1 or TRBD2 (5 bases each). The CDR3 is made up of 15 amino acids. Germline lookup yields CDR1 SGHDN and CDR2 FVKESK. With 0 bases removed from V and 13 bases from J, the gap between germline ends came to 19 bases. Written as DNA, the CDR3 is TGTGCCAGCAGCCAAGATTGGTCGGGACGTGGAAGTCAGTTCTTC. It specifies CASSQDWSGRGSQFF.

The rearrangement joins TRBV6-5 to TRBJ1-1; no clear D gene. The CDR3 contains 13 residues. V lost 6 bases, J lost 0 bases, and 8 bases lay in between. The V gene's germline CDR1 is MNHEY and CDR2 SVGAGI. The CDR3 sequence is CASSTEVNTEAFF. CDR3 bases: TGTGCCAGCAGCACTGAAGTGAACACTGAAGCTTTCTTT.

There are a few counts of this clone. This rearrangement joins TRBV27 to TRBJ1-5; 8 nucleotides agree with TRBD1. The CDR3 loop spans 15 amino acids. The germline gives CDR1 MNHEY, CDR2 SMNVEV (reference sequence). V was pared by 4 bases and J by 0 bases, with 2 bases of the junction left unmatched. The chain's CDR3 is CASSSDRVSNQPQHF. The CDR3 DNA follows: TGTGCCAGCAGTTCGGACAGGGTTAGCAATCAGCCCCAGCATTTT.

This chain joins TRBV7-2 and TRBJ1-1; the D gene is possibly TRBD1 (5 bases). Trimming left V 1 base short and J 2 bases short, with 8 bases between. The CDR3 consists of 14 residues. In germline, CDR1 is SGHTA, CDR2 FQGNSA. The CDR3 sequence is CASSLVQGNTEAFF. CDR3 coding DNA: TGTGCCAGCAGCTTAGTTCAGGGAAACACTGAAGCTTTCTTT.

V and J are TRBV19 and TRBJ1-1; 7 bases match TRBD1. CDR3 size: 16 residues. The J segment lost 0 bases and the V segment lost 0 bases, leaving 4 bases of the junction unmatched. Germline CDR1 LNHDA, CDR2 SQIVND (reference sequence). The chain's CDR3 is CASSIEWGQMNTEAFF. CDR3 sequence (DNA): TGTGCCAGTAGTATAGAATGGGGACAGATGAACACTGAAGCTTTCTTT.